The rows below give T cell receptor beta chains drawn from one sample of a study of CD8+CD57+ T cells in acquired aplastic anemia. In TCRdb, the reads were re-called with MiXCR into one record per CDR3 protein. The sample lists hundreds of thousands of distinct CDR3 sequences; 65% to 80% were seen once. Sequenced material: sorted CD4+, CD8+, or CD8+CD57+ T cells (not recorded which) from PBMCs. These receptors came from a human donor in good health, serving as a control. The CDR3 runs from the conserved cysteine through the conserved F or W. A D gene is named only where the DNA matches it firmly. Size is stated for part of the rows, as once, few or many counts, or as a class when the clone is expanded.

>TRBV2|TRBJ1-1|15|TRBD1|-
CASSRQGASSTEAFF
TGTGCCAGCAGTCGACAGGGGGCGTCAAGCACTGAAGCTTTCTTT
>TRBV7-9|TRBJ2-2|15|TRBD2|many
CASSLAGGTVGELFF
TGTGCCAGCAGCCTAGCGGGGGGAACTGTCGGGGAGCTGTTTTTT
>TRBV10-3|TRBJ2-7|13|-|-
CAISDRGGVEQYF
TGTGCCATCAGTGACCGCGGTGGGGTCGAGCAGTACTTC
>TRBV20-1|TRBJ1-4|14|TRBD1|many
CSARRQGVVEKLFF
TGCAGTGCGAGAAGACAGGGGGTCGTTGAAAAACTGTTTTTT
>TRBV6-5|TRBJ1-2|14|-|few
CASAEPDRNYGYTF
TGTGCCAGCGCTGAGCCCGACAGGAACTATGGCTACACCTTC
>TRBV7-2|TRBJ1-1|14|-|-
CASSLTGPGTEEYF
TGTGCCAGCAGCCTAACGGGGCCGGGGACTGAAGAGTACTTT
>TRBV27|TRBJ1-6|16|TRBD1|many
CASSLGRQGARSPLHF
TGTGCCAGCAGTTTAGGACGACAGGGGGCGAGATCACCCCTCCACTTT
>TRBV6-5|TRBJ1-2|13|TRBD1|many
CASRSTGVDGYTF
TGTGCCAGCAGATCGACAGGGGTTGATGGCTACACCTTC
>TRBV7-9|TRBJ2-5|17|-|once
CASSPGGGATARETQYF
TGTGCCAGCAGCCCAGGGGGAGGGGCAACAGCCAGAGAGACCCAGTACTTC
>TRBV19|TRBJ2-1|16|TRBD2|-
CASSIRTSGGSGEQFF
TGTGCCAGTAGTATTCGGACTAGCGGGGGGTCAGGGGAGCAGTTCTTC
>TRBV11-1|TRBJ2-2|16|-|-
CASSPRRLLNTGELFF
TGTGCCAGCAGTCCCCGTCGCCTTCTTAACACCGGGGAGCTGTTTTTT
>TRBV30|TRBJ1-3|15|-|-
CAWRRTGNSGNTIHF
TGTGCCTGGAGGAGGACGGGGAACTCTGGAAACACCATACATTTT
>TRBV6-2/TRBV6-3|TRBJ1-1|14|-|once
CASRGQGEDTEAFF
TGTGCCAGCAGGGGCCAGGGTGAGGACACTGAAGCTTTCTTT
>TRBV25-1|TRBJ1-2|15|-|-
CASSEYKGDNSPYTF
TGTGCCAGCAGTGAATATAAGGGGGATAATTCACCCTACACCTTC
>TRBV10-3|TRBJ1-2|14|-|-
CAFSEPGRNNEYTF
TGTGCCTTCAGTGAGCCCGGCAGAAACAATGAGTACACCTTC
>TRBV24-1|TRBJ2-1|13|TRBD2|-
CATSASGTSGRAF
TGTGCCACCAGCGCTTCCGGGACTAGCGGGAGGGCCTTC
>TRBV24-1|TRBJ2-1|13|TRBD2|-
CATTSGGDDEQFF
TGTGCCACCACTAGCGGGGGGGACGATGAGCAGTTCTTC
>TRBV2|TRBJ2-1|11|-|many
CASTGLGEQFF
TGTGCCAGCACAGGGCTGGGTGAGCAGTTCTTC
>TRBV5-1|TRBJ1-5|15|-|-
CASSLNTGTGQPQHF
TGCGCCAGCAGCTTGAACACAGGAACTGGCCAGCCCCAGCATTTT
>TRBV19|TRBJ2-7|14|-|-
CASIAGVGSPHHYW
TGTGCCAGTATTGCAGGGGTCGGTTCACCCCACCACTATTGG
>TRBV7-2|TRBJ2-1|15|TRBD2|-
CASSPTSGAYYEQFF
TGTGCCAGCAGCCCAACGAGCGGGGCCTACTATGAGCAGTTCTTC
>TRBV19|TRBJ1-4|16|-|many
CASSIVRTRGFEKLFF
TGTGCCAGTAGTATAGTTAGGACAAGGGGCTTCGAAAAACTGTTTTTT
>TRBV20-1|TRBJ1-1|13|-|-
CSARDSGAAEAFF
TGCAGTGCTAGAGATAGCGGGGCAGCTGAAGCTTTCTTT
>TRBV9|TRBJ2-3|15|TRBD1|-
CASSATGGSENSQYF
TGTGCCAGCAGCGCAACAGGGGGCTCGGAAAATTCACAGTATTTT
>TRBV20-1|TRBJ2-1|12|-|-
CSATQNRGGDFF
TGCAGTGCTACCCAGAACAGGGGAGGGGACTTCTTC
>TRBV19|TRBJ1-2|14|-|many
CASTMQGQGHGYTF
TGTGCCAGTACCATGCAGGGGCAGGGGCATGGCTACACCTTC
>TRBV7-9|TRBJ1-2|16|-|-
CASSLRPGGTQYFYTF
TGTGCCAGCAGTCTAAGACCGGGCGGGACCCAGTACTTCTACACCTTC
>TRBV4-3|TRBJ2-7|13|TRBD2|many
CASSQDGGYEQYF
TGCGCCAGCAGCCAAGACGGGGGGTACGAGCAGTACTTC
>TRBV7-9|TRBJ1-1|12|-|-
CASSVAVGETFF
TGTGCCAGCAGCGTAGCCGTCGGTGAAACATTCTTT
>TRBV10-2|TRBJ1-5|17|TRBD1|once
CASSVRGGQASNQPQHF
TGCGCCAGCAGTGTACGGGGTGGACAGGCAAGTAATCAGCCCCAGCATTTT
>TRBV9|TRBJ2-7|14|-|once
CASSTGGSSYEQYF
TGTGCCAGCAGCACGGGGGGCAGCTCCTACGAGCAGTACTTC
>TRBV11-2|TRBJ1-5|12|-|once
CASRRSNQAQHF
TGTGCCAGCAGGCGAAGTAATCAGGCCCAGCATTTT
>TRBV5-1|TRBJ2-2|16|-|-
CASSLDMGGNTGELFF
TGCGCCAGCAGCTTGGACATGGGGGGAAACACCGGGGAGCTGTTTTTT
>TRBV11-2|TRBJ1-6|14|-|many
CASSLKGVGSPLHF
TGTGCCAGCAGCTTAAAGGGGGTCGGGTCACCCCTCCACTTT
>TRBV29-1|TRBJ2-2|15|-|-
CSVEDNRRATGELFF
TGCAGCGTTGAAGATAACAGGAGGGCCACCGGGGAGCTGTTTTTT
>TRBV25-1|TRBJ1-2|16|TRBD1|once
CASSARDHRGPYGYTF
TGTGCCAGCAGTGCTAGAGACCACAGGGGACCCTATGGCTACACCTTC
>TRBV7-2|TRBJ1-5|15|-|few
CVSSLVRDSNQPQHF
TGTGTCAGCAGCTTAGTCAGGGATAGCAATCAGCCCCAGCATTTT
>TRBV7-9|TRBJ1-5|15|-|-
CASSLDGGQNQPQHF
TGTGCCAGCAGCTTAGACGGGGGGCAGAATCAGCCCCAGCATTTT
>TRBV11-2|TRBJ1-2|13|-|-
CASSLDGCGGYTF
TGTGCCAGCAGCTTAGACGGGTGCGGCGGCTACACCTTC
>TRBV7-9|TRBJ2-3|12|-|-
CASSGSLDTQYF
TGTGCCAGCAGTGGGTCGTTAGATACGCAGTATTTT
>TRBV10-3|TRBJ2-7|14|-|-
CAISVSAPGNTMYF
TGTGCCATCAGTGTCAGCGCACCTGGCAACACGATGTACTTC
>TRBV9|TRBJ2-3|15|-|-
CASSQPEDSGNTQYF
TGTGCCAGCAGCCAGCCCGAGGACAGTGGAAACACCCAGTATTTT
>TRBV3-1|TRBJ2-5|15|TRBD1|many
CASSQARTGVTAQYF
TGTGCCAGCAGCCAGGCCCGGACAGGGGTTACGGCCCAGTACTTC
>TRBV24-1|TRBJ2-7|15|TRBD1|many
CATSGGQGTTYEQYF
TGTGCCACCAGTGGGGGACAGGGGACGACCTACGAGCAGTACTTC
>TRBV20-1|TRBJ2-7|13|TRBD2|-
CSARSGTSGEQYF
TGCAGTGCTAGATCTGGGACTAGCGGCGAGCAGTACTTC
>TRBV10-3|TRBJ2-1|17|TRBD2|-
CAISTGLAGADLNEQFF
TGTGCCATCAGCACCGGACTAGCGGGGGCCGATCTCAATGAGCAGTTCTTC
>TRBV29-1|TRBJ2-7|14|TRBD1|-
CSVGDSALGYEQYF
TGCAGCGTTGGGGACAGTGCATTAGGCTACGAGCAGTACTTT
>TRBV27|TRBJ1-1|15|-|-
CASREYFLVNTDAFF
TGTGCCAGCAGGGAATATTTCTTGGTGAACACTGATGCTTTCTTT